The TCR beta chain under discussion was sequenced for a study of shared clonotypes between healthy human individuals. Study-wide results and caveats: Some naive CD4 clonotypes, about 5.5%, turned up in common across several donors. Memory subsets had estimated richness that was generally smaller than that of naive subsets. The four-donor shared clonotypes exceeded non-shared clonotypes in generation probability, with non-shared ones scoring lower. Among donors, sharing of clonotypes was expected to be affected by sequencing depth.

Remarks on this clone: Its antigen is not known.

The CDR3 is made up of 17 amino acids. V shed 1 base, J shed 4 bases, and the junction held 7 bases outside the gene matches. The germline V gene encodes CDR1 SGDLS and CDR2 YYNGEE. The data were produced by immunoSEQ multiplex PCR, yet TCRdb's version contains in-frame clones alone and is incomplete. The top ten hold roughly 0.34% of the sample, which has 2 million to 2.5 million clones, under 95% seen once. This TCR was recovered from a man younger than 35 in good health. Some clones in this sample may be carry-over from other donors' samples. Sequenced sample: naive CD4+ T cells from PBMCs. Subset defined: CD45RA+ positively selected. The rearrangement uses TRBV9 and TRBJ2-3; 12 bases are a match to TRBD2. The CDR3 sequence: CASSVPTLAGGADTQYF. CDR3 DNA sequence: TGTGCCAGCAGCGTACCTACTCTAGCGGGGGGGGCAGATACGCAGTATTTT.